This entry features one T cell receptor (beta chain) sequence. Its antigen is still unknown. At one of its ends the junction is not consistent with the germline gene, which may arise from a read error. This CDR3 has 13 residues. Germline CDR1 and CDR2: SGDLS and YYNGEE. This specimen belongs to a study of shared clonotypes between healthy human individuals. Study overall: Serving as donors were a couple of women and three men, whose ages spanned 18 to 49. Study findings and constraints: Genetic and exposure-history diversity was limited by the few donors. Sample collection involved blood only; tissue repertoires are likely different.

Repertoires were generated with immunoSEQ multiplex PCR, while TCRdb's copy carries only in-frame clones and drops some. The profile shows approximately 470,000 clones, roughly 80% of them singletons. This sequence was found in a woman between 40 and 55 years old in good health. Some clones in this sample may be carry-over from other donors' samples. The sequenced material came from PBMCs. The chain recombines TRBV9 with TRBJ2-5; D unclear. The CDR3 region is CASSVVTQGTQYF. Here the CDR3 DNA reads TGTGCCAGCAGCGTAGTTACTCAAGGGACCCAGTACTTC.